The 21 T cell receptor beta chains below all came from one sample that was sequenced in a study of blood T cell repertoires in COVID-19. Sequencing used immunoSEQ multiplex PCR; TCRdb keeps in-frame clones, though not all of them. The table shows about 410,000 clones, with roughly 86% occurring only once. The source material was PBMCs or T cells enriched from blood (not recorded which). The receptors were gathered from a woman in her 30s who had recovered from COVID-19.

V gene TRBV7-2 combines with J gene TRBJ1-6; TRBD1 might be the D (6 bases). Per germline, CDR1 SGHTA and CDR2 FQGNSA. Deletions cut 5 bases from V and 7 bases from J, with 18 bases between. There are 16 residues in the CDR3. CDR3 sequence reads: CASSPSTGIQNSPLHF. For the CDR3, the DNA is TGTGCCAGCAGCCCCTCGACAGGAATACAAAATTCACCCCTCCACTTT.

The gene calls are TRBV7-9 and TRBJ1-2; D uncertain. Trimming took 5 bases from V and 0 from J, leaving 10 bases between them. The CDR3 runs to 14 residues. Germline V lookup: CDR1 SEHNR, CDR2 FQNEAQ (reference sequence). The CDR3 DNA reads TGTGCCAGCAGCATCGGGATCTCTAACTATGGCTACACCTTC. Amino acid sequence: CASSIGISNYGYTF.

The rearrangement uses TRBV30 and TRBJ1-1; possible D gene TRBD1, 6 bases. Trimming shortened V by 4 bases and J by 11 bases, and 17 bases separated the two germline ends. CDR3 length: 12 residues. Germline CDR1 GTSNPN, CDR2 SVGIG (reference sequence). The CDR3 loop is CAWTPGESGAFF. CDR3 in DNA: TGTGCCTGGACTCCAGGGGAGTCGGGGGCTTTCTTT.

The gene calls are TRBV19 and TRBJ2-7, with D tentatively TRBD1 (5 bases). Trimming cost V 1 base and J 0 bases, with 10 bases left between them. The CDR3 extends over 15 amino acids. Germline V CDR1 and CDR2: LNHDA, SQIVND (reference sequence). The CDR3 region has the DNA TGTGCCAGTAGTATAGCACAGGACATCTCCTACGAGCAGTACTTC. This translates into CASSIAQDISYEQYF.

CDR3 nucleotide sequence: TGTGCCAGCAGCGTACAGGGGACACGATACAATGAGCAGTTCTTC. It encodes CASSVQGTRYNEQFF. The J gene is TRBJ2-1, the V gene TRBV6-4, with 7 bases that match TRBD1. CDR1 and CDR2 from the germline V gene are MRHNA and SNTAGT. The CDR3 is 15 residues long. Losses at the gene ends were 6 bases for V and 4 bases for J; bases not matched to a gene: 9.

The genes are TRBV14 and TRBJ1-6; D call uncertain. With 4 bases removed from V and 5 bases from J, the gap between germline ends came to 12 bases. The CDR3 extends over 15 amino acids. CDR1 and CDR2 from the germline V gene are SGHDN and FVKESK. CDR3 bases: TGTGCCAGCAGCCCACTCGGGATAAATAATTCACCCCTCCACTTT. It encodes CASSPLGINNSPLHF.

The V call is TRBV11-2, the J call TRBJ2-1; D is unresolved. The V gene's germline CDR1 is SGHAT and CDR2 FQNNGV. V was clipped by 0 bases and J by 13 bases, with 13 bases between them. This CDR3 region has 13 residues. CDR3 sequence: CASSLDQILGQFF. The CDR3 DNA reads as TGTGCCAGCAGCTTAGATCAGATCCTAGGCCAGTTCTTC.

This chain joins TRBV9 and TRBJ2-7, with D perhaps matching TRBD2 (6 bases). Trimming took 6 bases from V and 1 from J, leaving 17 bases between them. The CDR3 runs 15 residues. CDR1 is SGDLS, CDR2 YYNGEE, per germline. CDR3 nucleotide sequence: TGTGCCAGCAATGAAAAGGGACTCGAATCCTACGAGCAGTACTTC. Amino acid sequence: CASNEKGLESYEQYF.

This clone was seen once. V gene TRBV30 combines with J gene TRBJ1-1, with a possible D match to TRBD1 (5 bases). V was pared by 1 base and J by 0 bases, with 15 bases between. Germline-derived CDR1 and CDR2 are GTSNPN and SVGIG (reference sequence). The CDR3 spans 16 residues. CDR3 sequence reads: CAWSDDSTIMNTEAFF. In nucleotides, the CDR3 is TGTGCCTGGAGTGATGACAGCACGATTATGAACACTGAAGCTTTCTTT.

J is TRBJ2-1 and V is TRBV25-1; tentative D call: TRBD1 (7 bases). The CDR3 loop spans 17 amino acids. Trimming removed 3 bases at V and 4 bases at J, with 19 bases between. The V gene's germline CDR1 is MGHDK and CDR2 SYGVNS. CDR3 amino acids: CASSDPQGGPKYNEQFF. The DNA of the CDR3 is TGTGCCAGCAGTGATCCCCAGGGGGGCCCCAAGTACAATGAGCAGTTCTTC.

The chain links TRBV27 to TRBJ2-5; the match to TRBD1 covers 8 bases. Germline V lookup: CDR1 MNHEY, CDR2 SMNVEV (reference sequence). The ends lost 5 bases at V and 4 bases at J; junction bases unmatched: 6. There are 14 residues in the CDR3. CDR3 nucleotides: TGTGCCAGCAGTCCACGGACAGGGAGAGAGACCCAGTACTTC. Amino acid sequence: CASSPRTGRETQYF.

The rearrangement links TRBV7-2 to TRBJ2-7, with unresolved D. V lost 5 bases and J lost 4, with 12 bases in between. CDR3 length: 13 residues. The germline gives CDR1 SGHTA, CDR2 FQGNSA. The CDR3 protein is CASSPQTGYEQYF. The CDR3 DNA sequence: TGTGCCAGCAGCCCTCAAACCGGGTACGAGCAGTACTTC.

The CDR3 spells CASSLAGETYGYTF. CDR3 in DNA: TGTGCCAGCAGCTTGGCAGGCGAAACCTATGGCTACACCTTC. The chain recombines TRBV2 with TRBJ1-2; D gene unclear. The V end was cut by 6 bases, the J end by 4 bases, with 15 bases between. Germline lookup yields CDR1 SNHLY and CDR2 FYNNEI. CDR3 length: 14 amino acids.

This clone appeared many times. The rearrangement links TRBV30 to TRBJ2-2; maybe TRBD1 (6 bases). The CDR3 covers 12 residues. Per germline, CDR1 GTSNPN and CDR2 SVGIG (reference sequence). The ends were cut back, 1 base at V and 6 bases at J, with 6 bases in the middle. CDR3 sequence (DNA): TGTGCCTGGAGTGAGGGGGCCGGGGAGCTGTTTTTT. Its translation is CAWSEGAGELFF.

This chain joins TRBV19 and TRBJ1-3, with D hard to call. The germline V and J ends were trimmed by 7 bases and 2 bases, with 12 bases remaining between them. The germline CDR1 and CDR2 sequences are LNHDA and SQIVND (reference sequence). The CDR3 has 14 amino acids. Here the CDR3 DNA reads TGTGCCAGTATGGGAGTTGCAGCTGGAAACACCATATATTTT. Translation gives CASMGVAAGNTIYF.

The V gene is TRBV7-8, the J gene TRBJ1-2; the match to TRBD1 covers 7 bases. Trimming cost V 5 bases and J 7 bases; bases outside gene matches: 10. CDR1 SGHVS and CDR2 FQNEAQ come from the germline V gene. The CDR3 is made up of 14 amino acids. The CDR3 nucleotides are TGTGCCAGCAGCAGGGGACAGCTCCCGGCTGGCTACACCTTC. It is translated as CASSRGQLPAGYTF.

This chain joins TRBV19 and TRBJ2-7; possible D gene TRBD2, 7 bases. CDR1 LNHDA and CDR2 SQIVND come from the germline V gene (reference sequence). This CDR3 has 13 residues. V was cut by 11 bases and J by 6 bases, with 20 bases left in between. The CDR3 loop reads CAPRGGWLIEQYF. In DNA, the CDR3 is TGTGCCCCTAGGGGGGGGTGGCTTATCGAGCAGTACTTC.

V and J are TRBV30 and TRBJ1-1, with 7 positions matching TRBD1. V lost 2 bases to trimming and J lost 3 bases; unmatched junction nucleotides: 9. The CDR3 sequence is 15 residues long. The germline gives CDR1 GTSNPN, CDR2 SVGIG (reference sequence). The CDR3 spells CAWSIWDSFYTEAFF. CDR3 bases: TGTGCCTGGAGTATCTGGGACAGCTTCTACACTGAAGCTTTCTTT.

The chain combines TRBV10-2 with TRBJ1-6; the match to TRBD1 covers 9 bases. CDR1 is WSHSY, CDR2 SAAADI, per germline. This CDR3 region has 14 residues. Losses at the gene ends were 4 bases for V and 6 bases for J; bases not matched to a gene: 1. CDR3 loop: CASSAGQGNSPLHF. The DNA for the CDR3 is TGCGCCAGCAGTGCGGGACAGGGTAATTCACCCCTCCACTTT.

The CDR3 nucleotides are TGTGCCAGCAGCCCTAGACAGTTCACGGCCTACGAGCAGTACTTC. This encodes CASSPRQFTAYEQYF. The chain carries TRBV5-4 and TRBJ2-7; the D gene is possibly TRBD1 (5 bases). Germline lookup yields CDR1 SGHNT and CDR2 YYREEE (reference sequence). Deletions cut 4 bases from V and 2 bases from J, with 16 bases between. The length of the CDR3 is 15 residues.

The CDR3 reads CASSRRASGYTF. The DNA for the CDR3 is TGTGCCAGCAGCAGGAGGGCGAGTGGCTACACCTTC. V usage is TRBV9 and J usage is TRBJ1-2; D ambiguous. The CDR3 spans 12 residues. V lost 4 bases, J lost 7 bases, and 11 bases lay in between. Germline lookup yields CDR1 SGDLS and CDR2 YYNGEE.